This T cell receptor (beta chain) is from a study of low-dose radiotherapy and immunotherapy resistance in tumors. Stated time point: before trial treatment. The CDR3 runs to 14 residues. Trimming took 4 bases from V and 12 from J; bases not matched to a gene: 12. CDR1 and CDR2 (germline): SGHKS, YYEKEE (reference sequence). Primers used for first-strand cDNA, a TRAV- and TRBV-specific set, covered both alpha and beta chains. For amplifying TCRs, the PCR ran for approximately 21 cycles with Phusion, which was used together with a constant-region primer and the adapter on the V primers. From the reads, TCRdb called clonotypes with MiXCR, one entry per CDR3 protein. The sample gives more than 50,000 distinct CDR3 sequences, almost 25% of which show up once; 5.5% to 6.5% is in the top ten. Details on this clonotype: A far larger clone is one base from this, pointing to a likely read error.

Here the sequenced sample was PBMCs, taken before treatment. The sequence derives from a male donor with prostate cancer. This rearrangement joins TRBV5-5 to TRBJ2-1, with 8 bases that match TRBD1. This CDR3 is CASSETGASFGQFF. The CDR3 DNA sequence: TGTGCCAGCAGCGAGACAGGGGCCAGCTTCGGGCAGTTCTTC.